This T cell receptor beta chain came from a study of OX40 agonist ivuxolimab in advanced cancers. For context, the study as a whole: Ivuxolimab was a fully human IgG2 agonistic monoclonal antibody targeting the costimulatory receptor OX40 (CD134). Intravenous ivuxolimab was administered to patients every 2 weeks at six dose levels: 0.01, 0.1, 0.3, 1.5, 3 and 10 mg/kg. Patients were allowed to have had prior anti-PD-1, anti-PD-L1 or anti-CTLA-4 therapy, and approximately 40% of the dose-escalation patients had previously received checkpoint inhibitors. Of the approximately 54 dose-escalation patients, hepatocellular carcinoma was present in around 20, melanoma in approximately 15, renal cell carcinoma in 9 and head and neck cancer in 9. The dose-escalation cohort was almost 85% male with a mean age of roughly 60 years, ranging from about 20 to 80. Peripheral TCRbeta sequencing aimed to test whether ivuxolimab altered TCR sequence diversity and caused clonal T-cell expansion. Partial responses occurred in three dose-escalation patients, of whom one had hepatocellular carcinoma and two had cutaneous melanoma. The paper reports the monotherapy dose-escalation portion (N ≈ 50 patients) of the phase I ivuxolimab trial. The study at large found these results: Antigen specificity was not determined for the clonally expanded peripheral T cells. At doses of 0.1 to 3.0 mg/kg, clonal expansion of both CD4+ and CD8+ T cells in blood was seen between baseline and week 6. Low levels of normalized T-cell clonal expansion were also shown by some nonresponding patients. In partial responders in the 0.1-3.0 mg/kg groups, normalized peripheral clonal expansion was found to be among the lowest, especially among CD8+ T cells. After ivuxolimab, expanded clones were on average more numerous among CD8+ T cells than among CD4+ T cells.

With regard to this clone: The antigen it recognizes is unknown. No quality values exist for individual bases; no much larger clone is one base distant.

The trial excluded patients who had a history of autoimmune disease or were on systemic immunosuppression. In every dose cohort, peripheral blood was drawn for TCR sequencing at baseline, cycle 4 day 1, and cycle 7 day 1. The samples were drawn from a first-in-human, open-label, multicenter phase I dose-escalation trial of ivuxolimab. Adults with locally advanced or metastatic melanoma, renal cell carcinoma, hepatocellular carcinoma or head and neck squamous cell carcinoma were enrolled in the trial. CD4+ and CD8+ T cells were sorted separately from peripheral blood before TCR sequencing. Genomic DNA was extracted from sorted cells for sequencing of the TCRbeta CDR3 region. TCRbeta CDR3 regions were sequenced using the immunoSEQ Assay. TCRdb carries this immuneACCESS record with in-frame sequences only. Its versions omit some clonotypes, under half of them owing to an unresolved V gene in the studies checked, with the rest unexplained. The sample profile shows around 80,000 clones; around 87% of them were found once. The ten most abundant clones make up 0.45% to 0.7% of the sample.

This clonotype originated in an adult with an advanced solid tumor such as melanoma, head and neck, liver or kidney cancer. This specimen was CD4+ or CD8+ T cells sorted from blood, taken in a trial of the OX40 agonist ivuxolimab.

The CDR3 reads as follows: CASSGQANTEAFF. The DNA is TGTGCCAGCTCGGGACAGGCGAACACTGAAGCTTTCTTT. Rearrangement joined TRBV18 to TRBJ1-1; 8 of the junction bases match TRBD1. CDR1 and CDR2 are read off the germline V gene as KGHSH and LQKENI. The CDR3, cysteine through phenylalanine, is 13 amino acids long. Only CDR3 DNA is held: 39 bases, read in frame from base 1. Compared with germline, V lacks 6 bases and J lacks 1 base; bases without a gene match: 1.